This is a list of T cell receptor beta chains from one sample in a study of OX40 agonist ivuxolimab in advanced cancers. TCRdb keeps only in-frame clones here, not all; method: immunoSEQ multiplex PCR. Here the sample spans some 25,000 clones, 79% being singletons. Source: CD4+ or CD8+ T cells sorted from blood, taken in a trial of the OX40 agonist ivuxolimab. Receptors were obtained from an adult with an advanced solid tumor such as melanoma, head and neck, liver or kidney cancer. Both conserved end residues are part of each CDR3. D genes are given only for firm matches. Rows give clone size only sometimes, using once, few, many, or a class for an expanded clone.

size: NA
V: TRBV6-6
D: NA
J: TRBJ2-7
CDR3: CASSPSGVDEQYF
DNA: TGTGCCAGCAGCCCCTCCGGGGTAGACGAGCAGTACTTC

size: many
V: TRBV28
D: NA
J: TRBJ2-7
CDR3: CASSRTTPYEQYF
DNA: TGTGCCAGCAGTCGGACTACCCCTTACGAGCAGTACTTC

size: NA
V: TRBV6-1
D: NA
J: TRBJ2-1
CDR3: CASSSGVEAYNEQFF
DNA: TGTGCCAGCAGTTCAGGGGTAGAGGCCTACAATGAGCAGTTCTTC

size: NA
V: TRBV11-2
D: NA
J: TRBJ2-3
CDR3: CASSLELGQSPDTQYF
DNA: TGTGCCAGCAGCTTAGAGCTTGGGCAGAGCCCAGATACGCAGTATTTT

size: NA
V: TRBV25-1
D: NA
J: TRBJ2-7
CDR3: CASSGYRVDEQYF
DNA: TGTGCCAGCAGTGGCTACAGGGTTGACGAGCAGTACTTC

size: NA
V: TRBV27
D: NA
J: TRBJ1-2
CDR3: CASSPFGGVSYGYTF
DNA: TGTGCCAGCAGTCCCTTCGGGGGCGTGAGCTATGGCTACACCTTC

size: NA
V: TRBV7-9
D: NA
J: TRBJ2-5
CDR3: CASSTYEAGETQYF
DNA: TGTGCCAGCAGCACCTACGAGGCCGGGGAGACCCAGTACTTC

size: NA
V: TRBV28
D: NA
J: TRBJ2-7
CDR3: CASSSIAVSSYEQYF
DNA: TGTGCCAGCAGTTCGATAGCGGTAAGCTCCTACGAGCAGTACTTC

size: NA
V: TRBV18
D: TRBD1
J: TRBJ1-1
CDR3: CASSPVGQGGTEAFF
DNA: TGTGCCAGCTCACCAGTGGGACAGGGAGGGACTGAAGCTTTCTTT

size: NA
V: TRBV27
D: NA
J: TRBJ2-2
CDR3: CASSLQPYTGELFF
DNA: TGTGCCAGCAGTTTACAGCCCTACACCGGGGAGCTGTTTTTT

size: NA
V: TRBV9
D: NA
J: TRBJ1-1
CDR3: CASSVEPENTEAFF
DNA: TGTGCCAGCAGCGTAGAACCGGAGAACACTGAAGCTTTCTTT

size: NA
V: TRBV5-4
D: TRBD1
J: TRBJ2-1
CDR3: CASGQGVGNEQFF
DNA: TGTGCCTCCGGACAGGGTGTGGGCAATGAGCAGTTCTTC

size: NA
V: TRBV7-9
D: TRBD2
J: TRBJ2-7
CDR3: CASSLGGSPYEQYF
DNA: TGTGCCAGCAGCTTGGGGGGGAGTCCGTACGAGCAGTACTTC

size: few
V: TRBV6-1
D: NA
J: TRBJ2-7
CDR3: CASSEVGGPGEQYF
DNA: TGTGCCAGCAGTGAAGTGGGGGGCCCGGGGGAGCAGTACTTC

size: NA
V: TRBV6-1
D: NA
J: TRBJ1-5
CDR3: CASRGRGDPFQHF
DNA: TGTGCCAGCAGAGGTAGGGGGGACCCCTTTCAGCATTTT

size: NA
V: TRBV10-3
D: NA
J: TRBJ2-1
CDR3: CAISESRGPGSYEQFF
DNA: TGTGCCATCAGTGAGTCACGAGGGCCGGGTTCGTATGAGCAGTTCTTC

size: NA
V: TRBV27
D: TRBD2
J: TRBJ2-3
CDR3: CASSLSSGGSTDTQYF
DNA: TGTGCCAGCAGTCTTTCTAGCGGGGGCTCCACAGATACGCAGTATTTT

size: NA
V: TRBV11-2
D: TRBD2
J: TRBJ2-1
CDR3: CASSLDLRTSPYNEQFF
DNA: TGTGCCAGCAGCTTAGATCTCCGGACTAGCCCATACAATGAGCAGTTCTTC

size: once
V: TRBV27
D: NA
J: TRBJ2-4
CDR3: CASSLGNIQYF
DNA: TGTGCCAGCAGTCTGGGAAACATTCAGTACTTC

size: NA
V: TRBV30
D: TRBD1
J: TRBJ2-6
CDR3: CAWRGDSALGANVLTF
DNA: TGTGCCTGGAGAGGGGACAGTGCCTTGGGGGCCAACGTCCTGACTTTC

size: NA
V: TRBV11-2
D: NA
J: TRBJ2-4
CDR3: CASSSLAIDIQYF
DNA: TGTGCCAGCAGCTCCTTGGCTATTGACATTCAGTACTTC

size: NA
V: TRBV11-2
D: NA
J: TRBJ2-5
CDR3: CATTDKQETQYF
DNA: TGTGCCACCACAGACAAACAAGAGACCCAGTACTTC

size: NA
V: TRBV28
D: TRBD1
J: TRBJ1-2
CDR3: CASSLGTAPFGYTF
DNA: TGTGCCAGCAGTTTGGGGACAGCCCCCTTTGGCTACACCTTC

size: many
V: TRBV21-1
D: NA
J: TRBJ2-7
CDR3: CASSKWGRRGPYEQYF
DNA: TGTGCCAGCAGCAAATGGGGGCGCAGGGGACCCTACGAGCAGTACTTC

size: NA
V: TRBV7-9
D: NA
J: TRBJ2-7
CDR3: CASSSDTDEQYF
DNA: TGTGCCAGCAGCTCCGATACTGACGAGCAGTACTTC

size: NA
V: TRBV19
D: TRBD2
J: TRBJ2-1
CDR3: CASSPLRGGRVEQFF
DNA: TGTGCCAGTAGCCCACTCCGGGGGGGCCGGGTTGAGCAGTTCTTC

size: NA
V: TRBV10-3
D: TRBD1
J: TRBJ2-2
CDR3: CAISEPRQGVTGELFF
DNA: TGTGCCATCAGTGAGCCCCGACAGGGGGTCACCGGGGAGCTGTTTTTT

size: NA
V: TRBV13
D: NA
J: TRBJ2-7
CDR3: CASAPGPRVGEQYF
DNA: TGTGCCAGCGCCCCGGGACCCCGAGTGGGGGAGCAGTACTTC

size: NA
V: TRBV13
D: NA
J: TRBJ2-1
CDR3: CASSLGGLLEQFF
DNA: TGTGCCAGCAGCTTAGGCGGTCTACTCGAGCAGTTCTTC

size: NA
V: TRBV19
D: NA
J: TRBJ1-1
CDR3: CASSISDSMNTEAFF
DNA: TGTGCCAGTAGTATCTCGGACAGCATGAACACTGAAGCTTTCTTT

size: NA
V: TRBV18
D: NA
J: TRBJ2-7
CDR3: CASSPTGLPYEQYF
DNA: TGTGCCAGCTCACCTACGGGTCTTCCCTACGAGCAGTACTTC

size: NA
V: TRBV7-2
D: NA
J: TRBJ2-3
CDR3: CASSLVRTSTDTQYF
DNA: TGTGCCAGCAGCTTAGTGCGGACTAGCACAGATACGCAGTATTTT